The present TCR beta chain was sequenced within a study of T cells after posttransplantation cyclophosphamide. General observations from the study: TRB overlap between skin or GI tissue T cells and blood was limited.

To note about this clone: Its specificity is not known.

Sequencing was performed with immunoSEQ multiplex PCR; in TCRdb, only in-frame clones are kept and a portion is missing. This table holds about 1,700 clones, over 70% found once. Looked up from germline, CDR1 is GTSNPN and CDR2 is SVGIG (reference sequence). The V and J ends lost 5 bases and 7 bases respectively, with 18 bases between them. This CDR3 is 14 amino acids long. The chain has TRBV30 and TRBJ2-1; TRBD2 is a possible D gene (6 bases). Sequencing was performed on CD8+ T cells sorted from bone marrow. The source is a woman between 50 and 59 years old in good health and a related stem cell transplant donor. CDR3 protein: CAWEWRGGSNEQFF. The CDR3 DNA reads as TGTGCCTGGGAATGGCGGGGCGGATCAAATGAGCAGTTCTTC.